Given below is one TCR beta chain in context. The repertoire was sequenced with immunoSEQ multiplex PCR; TCRdb's copy has only in-frame clones and lacks some. The table has a few hundred thousand clones, about 90% seen once. The source of the sample is a study of cytomegalovirus exposure and HLA in healthy donors. This CDR3 is 13 amino acids long. In germline, CDR1 is SGHRS, CDR2 YFSETQ. V dropped 0 bases and J dropped 1 base, with 4 bases sitting between them. This receptor was identified in a woman aged 30 to 39 in good health and CMV-seronegative. The rearrangement joins TRBV5-1 to TRBJ1-1; D is unclear. Sequenced: PBMCs. The CDR3 region has the DNA TGCGCCAGCAGCTTGGAGGAGAACACTGAAGCTTTCTTT. Its protein is CASSLEENTEAFF.